The rows below give T cell receptor beta chains drawn from one sample of a study of T cell responses to AZD1222 COVID-19 vaccine. TCRdb's table, derived via immunoSEQ multiplex PCR, lists solely in-frame clones and lacks some. The sample lists 100,000 to 110,000 clones; 88% were seen once. Sequencing used peripheral blood, obtained on day 0 of AZD1222 vaccination. These receptors were taken from an adult in good health. CDR3s leave out the opening cysteine and the closing phenylalanine or tryptophan.

V: TRBV18; J: TRBJ2-2; CDR3: ASSLQGSGELF
V: TRBV4-1; J: TRBJ2-3; CDR3: ASSQDSGTSDTQY
V: TRBV9; J: TRBJ2-5; CDR3: ASSVLASGSGETQY
V: TRBV19; J: TRBJ1-3; CDR3: ASRNSDSGNTIY
V: TRBV28; J: TRBJ2-3; CDR3: ASTKGTSGGFTDTQY
V: TRBV6-5; J: TRBJ1-6; CDR3: AMRGQGNSPLH
V: TRBV19; J: TRBJ1-5; CDR3: ASHPGTGPYSNQPQH
V: TRBV2; J: TRBJ1-5; CDR3: ASSSTSGNQPQH
V: TRBV30; J: TRBJ2-1; CDR3: AWMIYNEQF
V: TRBV7-9; J: TRBJ2-7; CDR3: ASSSTGERLYEQY
V: TRBV6-6; J: TRBJ1-5; CDR3: ASSYPPGLENQPQH
V: TRBV20-1; J: TRBJ2-7; CDR3: SASPLYEQY
V: TRBV7-3; J: TRBJ2-7; CDR3: ASSPFGGYEQY
V: TRBV7-2; J: TRBJ1-2; CDR3: ASSNRDRGGYGYT
V: TRBV7-9; J: TRBJ1-5; CDR3: ASSLRTGALFFSNQPQH
V: TRBV5-1; J: TRBJ2-3; CDR3: ASSLDQTDTQY
V: TRBV6-1; J: TRBJ2-2; CDR3: ASSWDPRGELF
V: TRBV4-1; J: TRBJ1-1; CDR3: ASSQAPGGTEAF
V: TRBV27; J: TRBJ2-4; CDR3: ASSSPGLAKNIQY
V: TRBV28; J: TRBJ1-2; CDR3: ASSFPSRDVGYT
V: TRBV4-3; J: TRBJ2-2; CDR3: ASSQDRAIFAGELF
V: TRBV4-3; J: TRBJ2-7; CDR3: ASSQAWESGYEQY